Following are 31 T cell receptor beta chains from one sample sequenced in a study of T cells after yellow fever vaccination. MiXCR, applied by TCRdb to the 5' RACE reads, yields one record per CDR3 protein. Altogether fewer than 350,000 distinct CDR3 sequences are present, about 8.7% being singletons, with the ten largest covering approximately 19%. This sample comprised PBMCs, obtained on the day of the first yellow fever vaccination. The receptors stem from a man younger than 35 who received the YFV17D yellow fever vaccine.

This clonotype has just a few counts. The chain carries TRBV4-1 and TRBJ2-5; 11 positions agree with TRBD1. Unmatched junction bases numbered 5, after V lost 4 bases and J lost 1 base. Germline CDR1 MGHRA, CDR2 YSYEKL. CDR3 length equals 16 residues. The CDR3 spells CASSPRTGGAQETQYF. The CDR3 nucleotides read TGCGCCAGCAGCCCTCGGACAGGGGGCGCCCAAGAGACCCAGTACTTC.

This clonotype has more than one count but fewer than ten. This chain joins TRBV20-1 and TRBJ2-4; 7 nucleotides match TRBD2. After removal of 6 bases from V and 3 bases from J, the junction contained 8 bases not matched to a gene. The CDR3 sequence is 14 residues long. In germline, CDR1 is DFQATT, CDR2 SNEGSKA (reference sequence). In DNA form, the CDR3 reads TGCAGTGCCCTTCGACTAGCTGGCAAAAACATTCAGTACTTC. Protein sequence: CSALRLAGKNIQYF.

CDR3 in DNA: TGTGCCAGCAGTGAAGCAGGGGTACTCTATGGCTACACCTTC. Translated: CASSEAGVLYGYTF. The chain links TRBV2 to TRBJ1-2; D is possibly TRBD1 (5 bases). The CDR3 is 14 amino acids. Trimming stripped 0 bases from V and 4 bases from J, with 9 bases between. Germline assignment: CDR1 SNHLY and CDR2 FYNNEI.

A remark on this clonotype: Possible read error: a much larger clone is one base away. The rearrangement joins TRBV5-1 to TRBJ1-2, with D perhaps TRBD1 (6 bases). V lost 4 bases, J lost 1 base, and 11 bases lay in between. The CDR3 runs 14 residues. Germline CDR1 reads SGHRS; CDR2 reads YFSETQ. CDR3 residues: CASSDGQFNYGYTF. CDR3 nucleotide sequence: TGCGCCAGCAGCGACGGACAGTTTAACTATGGCTACACCTTC. The whole variable domain, remainder taken from reference TRBV5-1 and TRBJ1-2, is KAGVTQTPRYLIKTRGQQVTLSCSPISGHRSVSWYQQTPGQGLQFLFEYFSETQRNKGNFPGRFSGRQFSNSRSEMNVSTLELGDSALYLCASSDGQFNYGYTFGSGTRLTVV.

V is TRBV7-9 and J is TRBJ1-1, with a possible D match to TRBD1 (5 bases). Trimming took off 2 bases at V and 1 base at J, with 11 bases between the two ends. The CDR3 is 15 amino acids. Germline V gives CDR1 SEHNR, CDR2 FQNEAQ (reference sequence). The DNA of the CDR3 is TGTGCCAGCAGCTTAAGACAGATTAAGAACACTGAAGCTTTCTTT. Amino acids: CASSLRQIKNTEAFF.

In this sample, this clonotype turned up a few times. The V gene is TRBV27, the J gene TRBJ1-5, with D uncertain. Germline CDR1 reads MNHEY; CDR2 reads SMNVEV (reference sequence). The ends were cut back, 5 bases at V and 0 bases at J, with 17 bases in the middle. The CDR3 spans 17 residues. The CDR3 region is CASSNRRTANSNQPQHF. Here the CDR3 DNA reads TGTGCCAGCAGTAACCGCCGGACGGCTAATAGCAATCAGCCCCAGCATTTT.

This rearrangement joins TRBV6-7 to TRBJ2-5, with D perhaps matching TRBD2 (5 bases). TRBV6-7 is marked as an open reading frame, function uncertain. The V and J ends lost 2 bases and 4 bases respectively, with 11 bases between them. The CDR3 is 14 amino acids. CDR3 sequence: CASSYRPSPETQYF. The CDR3 DNA sequence: TGTGCCAGCAGTTACCGTCCTAGCCCAGAGACCCAGTACTTC.

The chain recombines TRBV5-1 with TRBJ2-3, with 14 bases identical to TRBD2. The germline V gene has CDR1 SGHRS and CDR2 YFSETQ. The CDR3 extends over 16 amino acids. V gave up 4 bases and J gave up 5 bases; unmatched junction bases: 6. Here the CDR3 reads CASSRLTSGGEDTQYF. In nucleotides, the CDR3 is TGCGCCAGCAGCAGGCTGACTAGCGGGGGGGAAGATACGCAGTATTTT.

The V gene is TRBV9, the J gene TRBJ2-7; no clear D. The V end was cut by 4 bases, the J end by 4 bases, with 15 bases between. Looked up from germline, CDR1 is SGDLS and CDR2 is YYNGEE. CDR3 size: 14 residues. CDR3 in DNA: TGTGCCAGCAGCCCGCGGACGACCGATTACGAGCAGTACTTC. Protein: CASSPRTTDYEQYF.

This clonotype was seen a handful of times. The chain links TRBV2 to TRBJ1-5, with D possibly TRBD1 on 6 matching bases. Trimming pared 11 bases from V and 6 bases from J, leaving 32 bases between. The CDR3 is 18 residues long. Germline V gene lookup returns CDR1 SNHLY and CDR2 FYNNEI. CDR3 bases: TGTGCCTTCAGTTCTATAGAGGTATCAGGGGATTATATTCAGCCCCAGCATTTT. Translated: CAFSSIEVSGDYIQPQHF.

The V gene is TRBV7-2, the J gene TRBJ2-2; maybe TRBD1 (6 bases). The ends were cut back, 1 base at V and 6 bases at J, with 18 bases in the middle. CDR3 length equals 17 residues. Germline CDR1 and CDR2: SGHTA and FQGNSA. CDR3 DNA: TGTGCCAGCAGCTTAGTTGGTCTAGGGGGTCGTCCCGGGGAGCTGTTTTTT. Translation gives CASSLVGLGGRPGELFF. Full variable domain (remainder filled in from reference TRBV7-2 and TRBJ2-2): GAGVSQSPSNKVTEKGKDVELRCDPISGHTALYWYRQSLGQGLEFLIYFQGNSAPDKSGLPSDRFSAERTGGSVSTLTIQRTQQEDSAVYLCASSLVGLGGRPGELFFGEGSRLTVL.

This clonotype was seen only a few times. The chain is built from TRBV7-2 and TRBJ2-1, with D hard to call. V was clipped by 4 bases and J by 7 bases, with 11 bases between them. The CDR3 extends over 13 amino acids. The germline CDR1 and CDR2 sequences are SGHTA and FQGNSA. CDR3 sequence: CASSSLVANEQFF. As DNA, the CDR3 is TGTGCCAGCAGCTCTCTCGTCGCGAATGAGCAGTTCTTC. Looking up the rest from reference TRBV7-2 and TRBJ2-1 gives the full variable domain: GAGVSQSPSNKVTEKGKDVELRCDPISGHTALYWYRQSLGQGLEFLIYFQGNSAPDKSGLPSDRFSAERTGGSVSTLTIQRTQQEDSAVYLCASSSLVANEQFFGPGTRLTVL.

V usage is TRBV2 and J usage is TRBJ2-1; D remains unclear. Germline V gene data show CDR1 as SNHLY and CDR2 as FYNNEI. V gave up 7 bases and J gave up 0 bases, with 7 bases separating them. This CDR3 region has 13 residues. CDR3 DNA: TGTGCCAGCAAGAGATTCTCCTACAATGAGCAGTTCTTC. Translating gives CASKRFSYNEQFF.

This clonotype was detected only a few times. The rearrangement joins TRBV4-3 to TRBJ2-1; D perhaps matches TRBD2 (6 bases). CDR1 LGHNA and CDR2 YSLEER come from the germline V gene. This CDR3 is built from 17 residues. The V end lost 0 bases, the J end lost 8 bases, and 20 bases lay between the germline ends. The CDR3 DNA sequence: TGCGCCAGCAGCCAAGATCATGCGTGGGGAGGAACCCATGAGCAGTTCTTC. Its protein product is CASSQDHAWGGTHEQFF.

This clonotype was observed a handful of times. CDR3 loop: CASRPTGFTEAFF. The CDR3 DNA sequence: TGTGCCAGCAGACCGACAGGGTTCACTGAAGCTTTCTTT. The V and J genes are TRBV11-2 and TRBJ1-1, with TRBD1 matching 7 bases. The CDR3 has 13 amino acids. The V gene end was trimmed by 6 bases and the J gene end by 4 bases; junction bases not matched to a gene: 5. Germline CDR1 and CDR2: SGHAT and FQNNGV. The entire variable domain, with the rest obtained from reference TRBV11-2 and TRBJ1-1, is as follows: EAGVAQSPRYKIIEKRQSVAFWCNPISGHATLYWYQQILGQGPKLLIQFQNNGVVDDSQLPKDRFSAERLKGVDSTLKIQPAKLEDSAVYLCASRPTGFTEAFFGQGTRLTVV.

Of note for this clonotype: Mismatch with germline at one junction end may stem from a read error. This chain links TRBV6-1 with TRBJ1-4; possible D gene TRBD1, 5 bases. The length of the CDR3 is 15 residues. The germline V gene has CDR1 MNHNS and CDR2 SASEGT. The CDR3 here is CASREVGRGVEKLFF. DNA for the CDR3: TGTGCCAGCAGGGAAGTGGGACGGGGCGTTGAAAAACTGTTTTTT.

In this sample, this clonotype turned up a few times. The V gene is TRBV5-1, the J gene TRBJ2-1; D uncertain. V lost 1 base to trimming and J lost 6 bases, with 5 bases between them. Germline V lookup: CDR1 SGHRS, CDR2 YFSETQ. This CDR3 has 12 residues. In DNA, the CDR3 is TGCGCCAGCAGCTTGTCTTTCAATGAGCAGTTCTTC. Translated, it gives CASSLSFNEQFF.

This chain links TRBV30 with TRBJ2-3, with TRBD2 as a possible D gene (6 bases). The V gene lost 5 bases and the J gene lost 8 bases, with 20 bases spanning the gap. The CDR3 consists of 14 residues. Germline V gives CDR1 GTSNPN, CDR2 SVGIG (reference sequence). The chain's CDR3 is CAWARDSGLGTQYF. The DNA of the CDR3 is TGTGCCTGGGCACGGGACTCTGGGCTGGGTACGCAGTATTTT.

The V gene is TRBV4-1, the J gene TRBJ1-1; D may be TRBD1 (6 bases). Germline V gene data show CDR1 as MGHRA and CDR2 as YSYEKL. This CDR3 has 14 residues. The V end lost 8 bases, the J end lost 1 base, and 14 bases lay between the germline ends. CDR3 loop: CASSHRDGNTEAFF. CDR3 nucleotides: TGCGCCAGCTCACACAGGGATGGGAACACTGAAGCTTTCTTT.

This clonotype was seen a few times. The chain carries TRBV10-3 and TRBJ2-5, with D possibly being TRBD1 (6 bases). Germline CDR1 ENHRY, CDR2 SYGVKD. This CDR3 comprises 14 residues. V lost 0 bases to trimming and J lost 5 bases, with 10 bases between them. CDR3 protein: CAISESDSRETQYF. For the CDR3, the DNA is TGTGCCATCAGTGAGTCGGACAGTCGGGAGACCCAGTACTTC.

This clonotype appeared many times. The chain employs TRBV15 and TRBJ1-3; 11 bases agree with TRBD1. Germline trimming cut 3 bases from V and 4 bases from J; bases unmatched to any gene: 2. Germline-derived CDR1 and CDR2 are LNHNV and YYDKDF (reference sequence). The CDR3 sequence is 15 residues long. In nucleotides, the CDR3 is TGTGCCACCAGCAGGGACAGGGGGCGAGGAAACACCATATATTTT. Encoded protein: CATSRDRGRGNTIYF. Together with reference TRBV15 and TRBJ1-3, the CDR3 gives the full variable domain: DAMVIQNPRYQVTQFGKPVTLSCSQTLNHNVMYWYQQKSSQAPKLLFHYYDKDFNNEADTPDNFQSRRPNTSFCFLDIRSPGLGDTAMYLCATSRDRGRGNTIYFGEGSWLTVV.

The CDR3 sequence: CSVDRGGYVNEQFF. CDR3 DNA: TGCAGCGTTGATCGTGGGGGCTACGTCAATGAGCAGTTCTTC. The V and J genes are TRBV29-1 and TRBJ2-1; the D gene is possibly TRBD1 (6 bases). V shed 3 bases and J shed 6 bases, with 15 bases lying between them. CDR3 length: 14 residues. CDR1 SQVTM and CDR2 ANQGSEA come from the germline V gene.

This clonotype came up a few times. V and J are TRBV4-2 and TRBJ2-1, with 12 bases identical to TRBD2. The V gene's germline CDR1 is LGHNA and CDR2 YNFKEQ. The V gene end was trimmed by 1 base and the J gene end by 7 bases; junction bases not matched to a gene: 11. CDR3 length: 18 amino acids. The CDR3 region is CASSQGPLLAGGPNEQFF. The CDR3 bases are TGTGCCAGCAGCCAAGGGCCCTTACTAGCGGGGGGTCCGAATGAGCAGTTCTTC.

This rearrangement joins TRBV10-3 to TRBJ2-1; the match to TRBD1 covers 8 bases. Germline CDR1 and CDR2: ENHRY and SYGVKD. This CDR3 has 13 residues. Losses at the gene ends were 7 bases for V and 6 bases for J; bases not matched to a gene: 5. The DNA for the CDR3 is TGTGCCATCACCCGAGGACAGGGCAATGAGCAGTTCTTC. It specifies CAITRGQGNEQFF.

This rearrangement joins TRBV5-1 to TRBJ2-6; a possible D gene is TRBD2 (6 bases). Germline V gene data show CDR1 as SGHRS and CDR2 as YFSETQ. The CDR3 spans 17 residues. Trimming left V 2 bases short and J 2 bases short, with 14 bases between. CDR3 DNA sequence: TGCGCCAGCAGCTTCAGGGCATGGGGGGCTGGGGCCAACGTCCTGACTTTC. Residues: CASSFRAWGAGANVLTF.

This clonotype was seen a handful of times. V and J are TRBV7-2 and TRBJ2-3; 11 bases fit TRBD2. The CDR3 is 17 amino acids. Germline trimming cut 2 bases from V and 0 bases from J; bases unmatched to any gene: 4. The germline CDR1 and CDR2 sequences are SGHTA and FQGNSA. Here the CDR3 DNA reads TGTGCCAGCAGCTTACCAACTAGCGGGGGAAGCACAGATACGCAGTATTTT. It is translated as CASSLPTSGGSTDTQYF.

This clonotype was seen a few times. The chain uses TRBV4-3 and TRBJ2-1; 9 bases align to TRBD2. The CDR3 extends over 17 amino acids. CDR1 is LGHNA, CDR2 YSLEER, per germline. Losses at the gene ends were 0 bases for V and 10 bases for J; bases not matched to a gene: 13. CDR3 sequence reads: CASSQDPRGGASGEQFF. The CDR3 DNA follows: TGCGCCAGCAGCCAAGATCCCCGCGGGGGGGCCTCGGGCGAGCAGTTCTTC.

This clonotype was counted only a few times. The chain has TRBV18 and TRBJ2-1, with 8 bases fitting TRBD1. V shed 4 bases, J shed 8 bases, and the junction held 7 bases outside the gene matches. CDR1 and CDR2 (germline): KGHSH, LQKENI. The CDR3 spans 14 residues. CDR3 sequence reads: CASSLTDRADEQFF. The DNA of the CDR3 is TGTGCCAGCTCACTAACGGACAGGGCAGATGAGCAGTTCTTC.

This clonotype occurred many times. V gene TRBV5-1 combines with J gene TRBJ2-5, with 12 bases identical to TRBD2. The length of the CDR3 is 17 residues. V gave up 4 bases and J gave up 4 bases; unmatched junction bases: 11. Germline V CDR1 and CDR2: SGHRS, YFSETQ. CDR3 sequence: CASSLWASGGATETQYF. CDR3 DNA sequence: TGCGCCAGCAGCCTGTGGGCTAGCGGGGGGGCAACAGAGACCCAGTACTTC.

This clonotype has a count of ten or more. J is TRBJ2-5 and V is TRBV11-2, with a weak D call TRBD1 (5 bases). Germline V gene sequence: CDR1 SGHAT, CDR2 FQNNGV. V shed 4 bases and J shed 5 bases, with 11 bases lying between them. The CDR3 length is 13 residues. CDR3 sequence reads: CASSSQGGETQYF. As DNA, the CDR3 is TGTGCCAGCAGCTCCCAGGGTGGCGAGACCCAGTACTTC. The entire variable domain, with the rest obtained from reference TRBV11-2 and TRBJ2-5, is as follows: EAGVAQSPRYKIIEKRQSVAFWCNPISGHATLYWYQQILGQGPKLLIQFQNNGVVDDSQLPKDRFSAERLKGVDSTLKIQPAKLEDSAVYLCASSSQGGETQYFGPGTRLLVL.

Many counts were recorded for this clonotype. The chain carries TRBV12-3 or TRBV12-4 and TRBJ2-1; TRBD2 is a possible D gene (6 bases). This CDR3 has 12 residues. V lost 1 base to trimming and J lost 10 bases, with 8 bases between them. CDR3: CASSLGGGEQFF. In DNA, the CDR3 is TGTGCCAGCAGTTTAGGTGGGGGGGAGCAGTTCTTC.